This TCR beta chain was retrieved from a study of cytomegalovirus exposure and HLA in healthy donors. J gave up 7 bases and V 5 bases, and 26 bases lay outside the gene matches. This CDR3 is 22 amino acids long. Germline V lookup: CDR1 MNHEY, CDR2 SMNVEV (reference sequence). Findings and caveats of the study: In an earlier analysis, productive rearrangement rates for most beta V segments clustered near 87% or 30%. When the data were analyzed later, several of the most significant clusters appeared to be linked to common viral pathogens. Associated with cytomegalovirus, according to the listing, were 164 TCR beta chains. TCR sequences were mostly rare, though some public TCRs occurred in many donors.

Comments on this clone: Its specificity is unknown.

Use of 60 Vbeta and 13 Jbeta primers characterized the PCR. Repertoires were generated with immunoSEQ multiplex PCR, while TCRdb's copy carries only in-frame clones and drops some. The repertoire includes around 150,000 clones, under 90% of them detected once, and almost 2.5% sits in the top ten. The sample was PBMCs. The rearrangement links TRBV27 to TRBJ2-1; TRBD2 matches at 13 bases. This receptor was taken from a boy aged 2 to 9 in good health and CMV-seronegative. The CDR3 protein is CASSAQNAPHGTSGIKRNEQFF. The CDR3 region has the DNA TGTGCCAGCAGTGCACAGAACGCTCCCCACGGGACTAGCGGGATTAAGCGTAATGAGCAGTTCTTC.